A single sample is the source of the 7 T cell receptor beta chains below, sequenced in a study of regulatory T cells in long-lasting Graves disease. The time point: persistent/refractory GD, antithyroid drugs over 5 years with positive TRAb. The TCR library used RNA extracted from PBMCs. Assembly of TCR beta libraries relied on iRepertoire HTBI primers together with Arm-PCR of CDR3 regions. Each CDR3 protein gets one entry after TCRdb re-called the multiplex PCR reads with MiXCR. The sample yields some 340,000 distinct CDR3 sequences, roughly 25% seen once. The material was peripheral blood mononuclear cells (PBMCs), obtained when the disease was refractory, from a patient treated with antithyroid drugs. These receptors were obtained from a woman in her thirties or forties with Graves disease.

This clonotype came up a few times. This rearrangement joins TRBV28 to TRBJ1-1; 9 bases are a match to TRBD1. This CDR3 has 16 residues. The germline V gene encodes CDR1 MDHEN and CDR2 SYDVKM. After removal of 5 bases from V and 9 bases from J, the junction contained 16 bases not matched to a gene. This chain's CDR3 is CASSPAGQGEGPKAFF. The CDR3 region has the DNA TGTGCCAGCAGTCCGGCGGGACAGGGAGAAGGGCCTAAAGCTTTCTTT.

This clonotype was counted at least ten times. V gene TRBV28 combines with J gene TRBJ1-2; possibly TRBD1 for D (6 bases). V lost 4 bases, J lost 4 bases, and 13 bases lay in between. Germline values: CDR1 MDHEN, CDR2 SYDVKM. This CDR3 region has 14 residues. CDR3 nucleotide sequence: TGTGCCAGCAGTTCTTCTACAGGGCCCTATGGCTACACCTTC. Residues: CASSSSTGPYGYTF.

This chain joins TRBV11-1 and TRBJ2-3; D ambiguous. The V end was cut by 6 bases, the J end by 5 bases, with 6 bases between. Germline-derived CDR1 and CDR2 are SGHAT and FQDESV (reference sequence). The CDR3 is made up of 11 amino acids. Here the CDR3 reads CASRAVDTQYF. CDR3 sequence (DNA): TGTGCCAGCAGGGCCGTAGATACGCAGTATTTT.

Ten or more counts support this clonotype. This chain joins TRBV2 and TRBJ1-5, with D unclear. Per the germline V gene, CDR1 is SNHLY and CDR2 is FYNNEI. V was shortened by 7 bases and J by 7 bases, with 14 bases between the two germline ends. There are 13 residues in the CDR3. The CDR3 DNA follows: TGTGCCAGCAAGGGAGCCCTCCGGCAGCCCCAGCATTTT. Translating it yields CASKGALRQPQHF.

This clonotype occurred a few times. The chain uses TRBV12-3 or TRBV12-4 and TRBJ2-7; D is unclear. V was cut by 6 bases and J by 5 bases, with 20 bases left in between. The CDR3 extends over 15 amino acids. Here the CDR3 reads CASRPIGRRLNEQYF. The CDR3 DNA sequence: TGTGCCAGCAGGCCAATCGGGCGCCGCTTGAACGAGCAGTACTTC.

The table lists this clonotype with many counts. This chain connects TRBV29-1 to TRBJ1-1; the D is unclear. V lost 0 bases to trimming and J lost 1 base, with 6 bases between them. The V gene's germline CDR1 is SQVTM and CDR2 ANQGSEA. The CDR3 totals 13 residues. CDR3 DNA: TGCAGCGTTGAAGACACAAGGAACACTGAAGCTTTCTTT. Translated: CSVEDTRNTEAFF.

This clonotype was seen only once. The V gene is TRBV29-1, the J gene TRBJ2-3; perhaps TRBD1 as D (5 bases). This CDR3 region has 14 residues. Germline-derived CDR1 and CDR2 are SQVTM and ANQGSEA. Between the trimmed V and J ends, which lost 4 bases and 0 bases, there was a span of 11 bases. The CDR3 coding sequence is TGCAGCGTTGCCACAGGACACAGCACAGATACGCAGTATTTT. Translating gives CSVATGHSTDTQYF.